What follows are 21 T cell receptor beta chains derived from one specimen sequenced in a study of cytomegalovirus exposure and HLA in healthy donors. Generated by immunoSEQ multiplex PCR, the TCRdb table keeps only in-frame clones and is missing some. The table includes some 140,000 clones, almost 85% detected once. What was sequenced was PBMCs. The receptors derive from a woman aged 25 to 39 in good health and CMV-seronegative.

The gene calls are TRBV14 and TRBJ1-2; 9 positions match TRBD1. From germline, CDR1 is SGHDN and CDR2 FVKESK. The CDR3 is made up of 13 amino acids. Losses at the gene ends were 4 bases for V and 7 bases for J; bases not matched to a gene: 4. This CDR3 reads CASSLDRGGGYTF. The CDR3, as DNA: TGTGCCAGCAGCCTCGACAGGGGGGGTGGCTACACCTTC.

The chain recombines TRBV19 with TRBJ2-7; D remains unclear. V was shortened by 0 bases and J by 1 base, with 16 bases between the two germline ends. The CDR3 runs 17 residues. Germline CDR1 and CDR2: LNHDA and SQIVND (reference sequence). The CDR3 region is CASSIDPPGLGSYEQYF. For the CDR3, the DNA is TGTGCCAGTAGTATAGATCCTCCCGGTCTTGGTTCCTACGAGCAGTACTTC.

V and J are TRBV5-1 and TRBJ2-5, with a tentative D call TRBD1 (5 bases). V was cut by 0 bases and J by 4 bases, with 10 bases left in between. The germline gives CDR1 SGHRS, CDR2 YFSETQ. The CDR3 extends over 14 amino acids. Here the CDR3 reads CASSLAQGPETQYF. CDR3 coding DNA: TGCGCCAGCAGCTTGGCGCAGGGCCCAGAGACCCAGTACTTC.

The J gene is TRBJ2-3, the V gene TRBV2; D not resolved. This CDR3 has 13 residues. Trimming took off 2 bases at V and 5 bases at J, with 8 bases between the two ends. In germline, CDR1 is SNHLY, CDR2 FYNNEI. The CDR3 region has the DNA TGTGCCAGCAGTGAAATGACTCAAGATACGCAGTATTTT. Encoded protein: CASSEMTQDTQYF. Full variable domain (rest looked up from reference TRBV2 and TRBJ2-3): EPEVTQTPSHQVTQMGQEVILRCVPISNHLYFYWYRQILGQKVEFLVSFYNNEISEKSEIFDDQFSVERPDGSNFTLKIRSTKLEDSAMYFCASSEMTQDTQYFGPGTRLTVL.

V gene TRBV5-6 combines with J gene TRBJ2-5, with D possibly matching TRBD2 (5 bases). In germline, CDR1 is SGHDT, CDR2 YYEEEE. CDR3 length: 16 amino acids. V was trimmed by 0 bases and J by 1 base, leaving 13 bases between them. The CDR3 sequence: CASSLGFGETQETQYF. Written as DNA, the CDR3 is TGTGCCAGCAGCTTGGGGTTTGGGGAGACCCAAGAGACCCAGTACTTC.

The chain recombines TRBV2 with TRBJ1-2, with D perhaps TRBD1 (5 bases). Germline loops: CDR1 SNHLY, CDR2 FYNNEI. Trimming left V 1 base short and J 8 bases short, with 14 bases between. The CDR3 has 14 residues. The CDR3 bases are TGTGCCAGCAGTGAAGGCAGGGAGGGTTGGGGCTACACCTTC. Translated: CASSEGREGWGYTF.

The genes are TRBV6-7 and TRBJ1-5; a weak D match, TRBD1 (6 bases). TRBV6-7 is sorted into the ORF group, with uncertain function. V dropped 6 bases and J dropped 3 bases, with 12 bases sitting between them. This CDR3 has 14 amino acids. CDR3 coding DNA: TGTGCCAGCAGCCACCGACAGGACAATCAGCCCCAGCATTTT. Translated, it gives CASSHRQDNQPQHF.

The rearrangement links TRBV28 to TRBJ1-5, with TRBD1 as a possible D gene (5 bases). Germline V gives CDR1 MDHEN, CDR2 SYDVKM. The CDR3 length is 14 residues. Trimming left V 4 bases short and J 5 bases short, with 12 bases between. CDR3 protein: CASSWQGGDQPQHF. CDR3 sequence (DNA): TGTGCCAGCAGTTGGCAGGGAGGGGATCAGCCCCAGCATTTT.

The rearrangement joins TRBV13 to TRBJ1-1; D remains ambiguous. Trimming left V 5 bases short and J 7 bases short, with 14 bases between. The CDR3 length is 13 residues. Germline V gene data show CDR1 as PRHDT and CDR2 as FYEKMQ (reference sequence). The CDR3 loop is CASSQPSEGEAFF. In DNA form, the CDR3 reads TGTGCCAGCAGCCAACCCTCGGAGGGTGAAGCTTTCTTT.

This sequence joins TRBV13 and TRBJ2-3; D remains ambiguous. CDR1 and CDR2 (germline): PRHDT, FYEKMQ (reference sequence). The CDR3 runs 15 residues. Trimming took off 5 bases at V and 2 bases at J, with 14 bases between the two ends. The chain's CDR3 is CASSRGALYTDTQYF. The CDR3, as DNA: TGTGCCAGCAGCAGAGGTGCCCTCTACACAGATACGCAGTATTTT.

V usage is TRBV11-2 and J usage is TRBJ1-6; TRBD1 matches 8 bases. Germline CDR1 is SGHAT and CDR2 is FQNNGV. This CDR3 comprises 15 residues. Trimming took 1 base from V and 10 from J; bases not matched to a gene: 6. The DNA for the CDR3 is TGTGCCAGCAGCTTAGTCGGACAGGGAGGATCACCCCTCCACTTT. Its translation is CASSLVGQGGSPLHF.

The J gene is TRBJ2-7, the V gene TRBV5-4; the match to TRBD1 covers 8 bases. Germline assignment: CDR1 SGHNT and CDR2 YYREEE (reference sequence). V dropped 4 bases and J dropped 7; count of bases not matched to a gene: 13. CDR3 size: 15 residues. The CDR3 here is CASSLGTGPSREQYF. CDR3 nucleotide sequence: TGTGCCAGCAGCCTCGGGACAGGCCCCAGTCGGGAGCAGTACTTC.

The chain joins TRBV19 to TRBJ2-7; D is perhaps TRBD1 (6 bases). The germline V gene has CDR1 LNHDA and CDR2 SQIVND (reference sequence). The CDR3 is made up of 14 amino acids. The CDR3 loop reads CLKNGGRSSYEQYF. CDR3 nucleotides: TGTCTCAAGAATGGGGGCAGGAGCTCCTACGAGCAGTACTTC.

The gene calls are TRBV6-6 and TRBJ1-1, with 9 positions matching TRBD1. Germline CDR1 is MNHNY and CDR2 is SVGAGI (reference sequence). This CDR3 contains 15 residues. Trimming at V came to 5 bases and at J to 3 bases, leaving 7 bases not matched to a gene. The CDR3 coding sequence is TGTGCCAGCAGTAACAGGGGGCTCAGGCACACTGAAGCTTTCTTT. Its translation is CASSNRGLRHTEAFF.

The chain employs TRBV7-8 and TRBJ1-2; 7 bases map to TRBD1. Germline CDR1 is SGHVS and CDR2 is FQNEAQ. This CDR3 is 12 amino acids long. The V and J ends lost 7 bases and 3 bases, in that order; junction bases with no gene match: 2. CDR3: CASIGQDYGYTF. CDR3 bases: TGTGCCAGCATCGGACAGGACTATGGCTACACCTTC.

This clone occurred a few times. V usage is TRBV5-1 and J usage is TRBJ1-3, with D perhaps matching TRBD1 (6 bases). CDR3 size: 14 residues. The V gene's germline CDR1 is SGHRS and CDR2 YFSETQ. V was cut by 2 bases and J by 3 bases, with 9 bases left in between. CDR3 coding DNA: TGCGCCAGCAGCTTACAGGGTTTTGGAAACACCATATATTTT. Translated, it gives CASSLQGFGNTIYF.

V and J are TRBV5-6 and TRBJ2-3; D gene ambiguous. Germline CDR1 SGHDT, CDR2 YYEEEE. This CDR3 spans 12 amino acids. The V and J ends lost 3 bases and 2 bases respectively, with 4 bases between them. The CDR3 region has the DNA TGTGCCAGCAGCTACTACACAGATACGCAGTATTTT. Translating gives CASSYYTDTQYF.

The chain links TRBV28 to TRBJ1-5, with D unclear. Germline lookup yields CDR1 MDHEN and CDR2 SYDVKM. The CDR3 sequence is 14 residues long. Between the trimmed V and J ends, which lost 3 bases and 3 bases, there was a span of 9 bases. The CDR3: CASSFGFSNQPQHF. CDR3 bases: TGTGCCAGCAGTTTCGGTTTTTCCAATCAGCCCCAGCATTTT.

Concerning this clone: Other DNA variants within this sample encode the same CDR3. The chain employs TRBV15 and TRBJ1-3, with D perhaps TRBD1 (5 bases). This CDR3 is 15 amino acids long. CDR1 is LNHNV and CDR2 is YYDKDF in the germline V gene (reference sequence). The V end lost 1 base, the J end lost 0 bases, and 7 bases lay between the germline ends. The CDR3 DNA reads TGTGCCACCAGCAGAGGGAGGGGCTCTGGAAACACCATATATTTT. It specifies CATSRGRGSGNTIYF. The variable domain in full, with the rest retrieved from reference TRBV15 and TRBJ1-3, is DAMVIQNPRYQVTQFGKPVTLSCSQTLNHNVMYWYQQKSSQAPKLLFHYYDKDFNNEADTPDNFQSRRPNTSFCFLDIRSPGLGDTAMYLCATSRGRGSGNTIYFGEGSWLTVV.

The CDR3: CASSLGTEHQPQHF. CDR3 DNA: TGTGCCAGCAGCCTCGGGACAGAACATCAGCCCCAGCATTTT. J is TRBJ1-5 and V is TRBV5-6, with 7 bases fitting TRBD1. Germline CDR1 is SGHDT and CDR2 is YYEEEE. This CDR3 comprises 14 residues. V lost 4 bases to trimming and J lost 5 bases; unmatched junction nucleotides: 6.

The gene calls are TRBV19 and TRBJ2-7, with 8 bases aligning to TRBD1. The CDR3 runs 15 residues. The ends lost 3 bases at V and 4 bases at J; junction bases unmatched: 8. Germline V gene sequence: CDR1 LNHDA, CDR2 SQIVND (reference sequence). CDR3 in amino acids: CASSISTGVRYEQYF. CDR3 nucleotides: TGTGCCAGTAGTATCTCGACAGGGGTAAGGTACGAGCAGTACTTC.